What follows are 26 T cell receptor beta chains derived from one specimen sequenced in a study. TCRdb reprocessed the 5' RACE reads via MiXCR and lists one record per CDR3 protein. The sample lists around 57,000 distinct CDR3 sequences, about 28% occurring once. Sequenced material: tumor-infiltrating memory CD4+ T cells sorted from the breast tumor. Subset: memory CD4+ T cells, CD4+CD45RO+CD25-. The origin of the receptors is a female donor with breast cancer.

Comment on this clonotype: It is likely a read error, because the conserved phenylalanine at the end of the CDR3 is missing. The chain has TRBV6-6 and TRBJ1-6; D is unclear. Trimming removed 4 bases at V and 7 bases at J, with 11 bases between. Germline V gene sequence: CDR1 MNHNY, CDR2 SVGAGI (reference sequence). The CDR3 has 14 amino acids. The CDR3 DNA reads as TGTGCCAGCAGTTTAGGTCAGGCCAATTCACCCCTCCACTCT. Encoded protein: CASSLGQANSPLHS.

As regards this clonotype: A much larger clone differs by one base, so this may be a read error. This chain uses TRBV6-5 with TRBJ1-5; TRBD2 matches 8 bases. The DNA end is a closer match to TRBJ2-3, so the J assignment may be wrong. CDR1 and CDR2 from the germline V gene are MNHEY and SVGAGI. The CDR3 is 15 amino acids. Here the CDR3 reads CASSRTRGDHQPQYF. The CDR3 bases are TGTGCCAGCAGTCGTACGCGGGGGGACCATCAGCCCCAGTATTTT.

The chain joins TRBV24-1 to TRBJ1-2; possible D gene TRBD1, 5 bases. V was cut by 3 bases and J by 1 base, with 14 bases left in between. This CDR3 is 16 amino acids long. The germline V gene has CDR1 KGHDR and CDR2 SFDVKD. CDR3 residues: CATSDPGHPYNYGYTF. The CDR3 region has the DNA TGTGCCACCAGTGATCCTGGACACCCCTATAACTATGGCTACACCTTC.

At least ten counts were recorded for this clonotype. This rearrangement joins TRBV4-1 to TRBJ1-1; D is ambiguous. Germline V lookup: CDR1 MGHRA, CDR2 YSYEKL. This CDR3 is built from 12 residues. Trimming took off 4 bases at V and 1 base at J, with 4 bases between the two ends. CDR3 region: CASSPGNTEAFF. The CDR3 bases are TGCGCCAGCAGCCCGGGGAACACTGAAGCTTTCTTT.

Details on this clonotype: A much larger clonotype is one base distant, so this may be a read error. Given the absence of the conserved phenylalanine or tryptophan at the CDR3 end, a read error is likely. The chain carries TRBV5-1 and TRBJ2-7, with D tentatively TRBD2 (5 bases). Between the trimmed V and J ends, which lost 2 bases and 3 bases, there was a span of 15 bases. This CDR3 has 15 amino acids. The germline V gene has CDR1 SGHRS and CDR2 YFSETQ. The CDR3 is CASSLSAESIYEQYL. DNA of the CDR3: TGCGCCAGCAGCTTATCAGCGGAGAGTATCTACGAGCAGTACCTC.

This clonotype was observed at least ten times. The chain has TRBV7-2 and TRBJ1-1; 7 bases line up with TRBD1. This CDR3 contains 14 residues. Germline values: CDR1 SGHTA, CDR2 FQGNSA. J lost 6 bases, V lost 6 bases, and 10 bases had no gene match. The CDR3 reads CASRGPPGGAEAFF. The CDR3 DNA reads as TGTGCCAGCAGAGGTCCTCCAGGGGGAGCTGAAGCTTTCTTT.

CDR3 sequence (DNA): TGCAGTGCTAGCGAGGGGTCGGGTGGCTACACCTTC. This gives the protein CSASEGSGGYTF. The chain recombines TRBV20-1 with TRBJ1-2; a possible D gene is TRBD1 (5 bases). The V gene's germline CDR1 is DFQATT and CDR2 SNEGSKA (reference sequence). The CDR3 has 12 amino acids. Deletions cut 3 bases from V and 7 bases from J, with 12 bases between.

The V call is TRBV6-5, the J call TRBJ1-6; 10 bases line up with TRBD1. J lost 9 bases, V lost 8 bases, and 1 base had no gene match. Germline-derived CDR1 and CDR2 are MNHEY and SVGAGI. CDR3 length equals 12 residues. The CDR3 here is CASRDRGSPLHF. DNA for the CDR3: TGTGCCAGCCGGGACAGGGGTTCACCCCTCCACTTT.

CDR3 sequence (DNA): TGCGCCAGCAGCTTGGCGGGGGGAACCGGGGCCAACGTCCTGACTTTC. This gives the protein CASSLAGGTGANVLTF. The chain combines TRBV5-1 with TRBJ2-6, with 7 nucleotides matching TRBD2. The V and J ends lost 0 bases and 4 bases, in that order; junction bases with no gene match: 4. The germline gives CDR1 SGHRS, CDR2 YFSETQ. CDR3 length: 16 residues.

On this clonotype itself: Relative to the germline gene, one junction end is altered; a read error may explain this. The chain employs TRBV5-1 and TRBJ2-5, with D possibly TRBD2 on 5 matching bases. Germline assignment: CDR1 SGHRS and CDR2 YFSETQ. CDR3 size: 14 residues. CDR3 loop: CAGSPTTGWETQYF. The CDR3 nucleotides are TGCGCCGGCAGCCCCACCACGGGGTGGGAGACCCAGTACTTC.

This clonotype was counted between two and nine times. CDR3 coding DNA: TGTGCCAGCAGGTCGGACAGGAGAAGCACAGATACGCAGTATTTT. Translating it yields CASRSDRRSTDTQYF. This sequence joins TRBV7-2 and TRBJ2-3; 7 nucleotides line up with TRBD1. V lost 6 bases and J lost 0; bases outside the gene matches: 6. The CDR3 sequence is 15 residues long. Germline assignment: CDR1 SGHTA and CDR2 FQGNSA. The entire variable domain, with the rest obtained from reference TRBV7-2 and TRBJ2-3, is as follows: GAGVSQSPSNKVTEKGKDVELRCDPISGHTALYWYRQSLGQGLEFLIYFQGNSAPDKSGLPSDRFSAERTGGSVSTLTIQRTQQEDSAVYLCASRSDRRSTDTQYFGPGTRLTVL.

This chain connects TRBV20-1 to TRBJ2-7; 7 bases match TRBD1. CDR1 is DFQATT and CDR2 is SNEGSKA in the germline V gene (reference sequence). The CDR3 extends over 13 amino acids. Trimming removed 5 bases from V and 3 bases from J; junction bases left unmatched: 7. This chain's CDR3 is CSAPGQAGYEQYF. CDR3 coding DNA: TGCAGTGCTCCCGGACAGGCAGGCTACGAGCAGTACTTC.

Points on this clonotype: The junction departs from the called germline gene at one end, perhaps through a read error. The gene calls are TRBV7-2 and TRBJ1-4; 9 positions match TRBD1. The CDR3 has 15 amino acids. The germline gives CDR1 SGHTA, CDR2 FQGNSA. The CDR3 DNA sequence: TGTGCCAGCAGCAAACAACAGGGGGCTAATGAAAAGCTGTTTTTT. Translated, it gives CASSKQQGANEKLFF.

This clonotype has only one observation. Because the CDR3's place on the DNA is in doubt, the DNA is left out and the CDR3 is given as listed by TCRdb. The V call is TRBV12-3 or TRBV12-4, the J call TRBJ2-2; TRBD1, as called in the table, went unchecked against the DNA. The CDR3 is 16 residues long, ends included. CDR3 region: CASILDRGHRSGELFF.

In DNA, the CDR3 is TGTGCCACCAGCAGCCGGACGGGGGAACAGCCCCAGCATTTT. Translating it yields CATSSRTGEQPQHF. This chain links TRBV15 with TRBJ1-5; perhaps TRBD1 as D (5 bases). This CDR3 comprises 14 residues. Between the trimmed V and J ends, which lost 3 bases and 7 bases, there was a span of 13 bases. Germline loops: CDR1 LNHNV, CDR2 YYDKDF (reference sequence).

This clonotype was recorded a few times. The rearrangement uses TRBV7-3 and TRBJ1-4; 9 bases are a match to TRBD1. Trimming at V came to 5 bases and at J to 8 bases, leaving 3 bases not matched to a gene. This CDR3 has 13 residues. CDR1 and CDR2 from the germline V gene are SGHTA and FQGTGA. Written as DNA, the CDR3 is TGTGCCAGCAGCCCGGGGACAGGGGAAAAACTGTTTTTT. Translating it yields CASSPGTGEKLFF. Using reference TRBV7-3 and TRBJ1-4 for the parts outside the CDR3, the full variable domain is GAGVSQTPSNKVTEKGKYVELRCDPISGHTALYWYRQSLGQGPEFLIYFQGTGAADDSGLPNDRFFAVRPEGSVSTLKIQRTERGDSAVYLCASSPGTGEKLFFGSGTQLSVL.

The CDR3 region has the DNA TGTGCCAGCAGCGGGGACGGGAACACTGAAGCTTTCTTT. Residues: CASSGDGNTEAFF. This sequence joins TRBV7-8 and TRBJ1-1; D possibly corresponds to TRBD1 (5 bases). Trimming took 5 bases from V and 1 from J, leaving 8 bases between them. Germline V gives CDR1 SGHVS, CDR2 FQNEAQ. The CDR3 extends over 13 amino acids.

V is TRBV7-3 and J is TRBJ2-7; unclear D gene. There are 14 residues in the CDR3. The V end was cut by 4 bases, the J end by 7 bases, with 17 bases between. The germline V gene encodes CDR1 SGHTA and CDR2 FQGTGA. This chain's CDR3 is CASSYDARLSEQYF. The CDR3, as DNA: TGTGCCAGCAGCTACGACGCCCGGCTGTCGGAGCAGTACTTC.

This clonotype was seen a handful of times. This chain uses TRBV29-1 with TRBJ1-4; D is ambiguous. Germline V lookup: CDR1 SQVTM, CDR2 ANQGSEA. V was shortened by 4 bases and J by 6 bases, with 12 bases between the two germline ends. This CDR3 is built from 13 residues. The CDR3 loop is CSVGEYRDEKLFF. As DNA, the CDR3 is TGCAGCGTTGGAGAGTACAGAGATGAAAAACTGTTTTTT.

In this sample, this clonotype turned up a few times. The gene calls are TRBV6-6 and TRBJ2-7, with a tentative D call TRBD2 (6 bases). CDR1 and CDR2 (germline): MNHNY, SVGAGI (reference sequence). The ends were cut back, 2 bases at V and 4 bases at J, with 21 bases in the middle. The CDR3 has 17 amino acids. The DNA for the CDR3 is TGTGCCAGCAGTTACAGGGACTCGCCACGTTCCCTTTACGAGCAGTACTTC. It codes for CASSYRDSPRSLYEQYF.

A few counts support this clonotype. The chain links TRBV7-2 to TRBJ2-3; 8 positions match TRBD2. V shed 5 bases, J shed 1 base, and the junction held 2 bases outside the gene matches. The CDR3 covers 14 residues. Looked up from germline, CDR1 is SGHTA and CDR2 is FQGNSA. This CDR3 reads CASSQTSGTDTQYF. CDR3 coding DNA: TGTGCCAGCAGCCAGACTAGCGGCACAGATACGCAGTATTTT.

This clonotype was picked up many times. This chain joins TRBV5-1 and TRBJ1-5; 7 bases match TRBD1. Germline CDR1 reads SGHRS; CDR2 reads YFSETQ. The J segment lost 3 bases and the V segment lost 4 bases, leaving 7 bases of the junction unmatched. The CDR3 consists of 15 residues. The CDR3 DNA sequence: TGCGCCAGCAGCGATGGGACAGACCCCAATCAGCCCCAGCATTTT. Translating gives CASSDGTDPNQPQHF.

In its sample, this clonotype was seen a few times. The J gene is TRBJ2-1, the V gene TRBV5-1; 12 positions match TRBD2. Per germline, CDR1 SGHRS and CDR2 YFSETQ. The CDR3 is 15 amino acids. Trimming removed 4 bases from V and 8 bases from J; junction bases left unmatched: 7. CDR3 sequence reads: CASSVGLAGVDEQFF. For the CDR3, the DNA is TGCGCCAGCAGCGTGGGACTAGCGGGTGTCGATGAGCAGTTCTTC.

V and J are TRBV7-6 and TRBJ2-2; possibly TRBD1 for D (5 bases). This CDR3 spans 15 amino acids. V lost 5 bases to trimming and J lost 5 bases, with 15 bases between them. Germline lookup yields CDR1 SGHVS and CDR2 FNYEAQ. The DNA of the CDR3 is TGTGCCAGCAGCAAACTGACCCAGGGTACCGGGGAGCTGTTTTTT. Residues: CASSKLTQGTGELFF.

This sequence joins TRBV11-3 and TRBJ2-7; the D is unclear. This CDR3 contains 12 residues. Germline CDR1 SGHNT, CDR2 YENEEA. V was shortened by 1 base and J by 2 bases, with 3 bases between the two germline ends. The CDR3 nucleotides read TGTGCCAGCAGCTTAGTAACCTACGAGCAGTACTTC. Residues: CASSLVTYEQYF.

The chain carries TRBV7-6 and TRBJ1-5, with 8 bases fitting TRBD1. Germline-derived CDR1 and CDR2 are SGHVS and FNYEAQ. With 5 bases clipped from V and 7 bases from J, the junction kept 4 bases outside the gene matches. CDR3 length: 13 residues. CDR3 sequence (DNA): TGTGCCAGCAGCATACAGGGGGGACAGCCCCAGCATTTT. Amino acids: CASSIQGGQPQHF.